The 11 T cell receptor beta chains below come from one sample, sequenced in a study of regulatory T cells in long-lasting Graves disease (dated by TCRdb to the early 2020s). The time point tag for this specimen amounts to: persistent/refractory GD, antithyroid drugs over 5 years with positive TRAb. For both TCR sequencing and RNA sequencing, RNA was extracted from PBMCs using TRIzol. The library was made by multiplex PCR. Sequencing was carried out with an Illumina HiSeq 4000. TCR beta libraries were built with iRepertoire HTBI primers and Arm-PCR amplification of CDR3 regions. In TCRdb, the public reads were trimmed at Q25 with fastp and aligned with MiXCR, with productive beta chains retained. Rows are unified per CDR3 protein, each entry keeping the most common DNA and genes. A total of a few hundred thousand distinct CDR3 sequences appear in this sample, less than 25% of them only once. About an eighth of the sample comes from the top ten.

This specimen was peripheral blood mononuclear cells (PBMCs), taken when the disease was refractory, from a patient treated with antithyroid drugs. Receptors originate from a female donor with Graves disease.

This clonotype occurred many times. The chain has TRBV6-1 and TRBJ1-1; TRBD1 matches 9 bases. There are 13 residues in the CDR3. V shed 9 bases and J 0 bases; nucleotides not matched to a gene: 2. CDR1 is MNHNS, CDR2 SASEGT, per germline. CDR3 in amino acids: CASRTGVNTEAFF. The CDR3 DNA follows: TGTGCCAGTAGGACAGGGGTGAACACTGAAGCTTTCTTT.

This clonotype was seen a handful of times. The chain joins TRBV30 to TRBJ1-5; a possible D gene is TRBD1 (5 bases). Germline CDR1 GTSNPN, CDR2 SVGIG (reference sequence). This CDR3 has 15 residues. V lost 4 bases and J 4 bases, leaving 17 bases between the germline ends. In DNA, the CDR3 is TGTGCCTGGAATCGTCGTTCGGGGGGGAATCAGCCCCAGCATTTT. Its translation is CAWNRRSGGNQPQHF.

Regarding this clonotype: A much larger clone lies one base from this, so it may be a read error. The chain has TRBV12-3 or TRBV12-4 and TRBJ2-2, with D perhaps given as TRBD1 or TRBD2 (5 bases each). The CDR3 sequence is 17 residues long. CDR3: CAGSLVLLLGRTGELFF. The CDR3 DNA reads as TGTGCCGGCAGTTTAGTCCTCTTACTGGGACGGACCGGGGAGCTGTTTTTT.

This clonotype was recorded many times. The genes are TRBV28 and TRBJ2-7; the match to TRBD2 covers 10 bases. V was pared by 6 bases and J by 4 bases, with 6 bases of the junction left unmatched. CDR3 length: 14 residues. Germline assignment: CDR1 MDHEN and CDR2 SYDVKM. CDR3 in amino acids: CASRPGLAFYEQYF. CDR3 coding DNA: TGTGCCAGCAGACCGGGACTAGCGTTTTACGAGCAGTACTTC.

About this clonotype itself: Compared with germline, one end of the junction differs, possibly owing to a read error. The V and J genes are TRBV6-5 and TRBJ2-5, with D perhaps given as TRBD1 or TRBD2 (6 bases each). CDR1 is MNHEY, CDR2 SVGAGI, per germline. The CDR3 contains 15 residues. In DNA form, the CDR3 reads TGTGCCAGCAGTTACTCCATCGGGGGCCGGGAGACTCAGTACTTC. It is translated as CASSYSIGGRETQYF.

With respect to this clonotype: Possible read error: a much larger clone is one base away. The chain links TRBV11-2 to TRBJ1-1; no reliable D call. Trimming pared 7 bases from V and 1 base from J, leaving 13 bases between. This CDR3 has 14 amino acids. In germline, CDR1 is SGHAT, CDR2 FQNNGV. The CDR3 reads CASTHLTGNTEAFF. DNA of the CDR3: TGTGCCAGCACCCACCTCACTGGGAACACTGAAGCTTTCTTT.

This clonotype was seen ten or more times. This chain links TRBV7-8 with TRBJ1-1; D gene unclear. From germline, CDR1 is SGHVS and CDR2 FQNEAQ. V gave up 3 bases and J gave up 1 base, with 9 bases separating them. This CDR3 contains 14 residues. DNA of the CDR3: TGTGCCAGCAGCTTTAGGTTGGGGAACACTGAAGCTTTCTTT. Translated, it gives CASSFRLGNTEAFF.

This clonotype was seen ten or more times. The rearrangement joins TRBV20-1 to TRBJ2-7; 8 nucleotides match TRBD2. The germline CDR1 and CDR2 sequences are DFQATT and SNEGSKA (reference sequence). J was trimmed by 3 bases and V by 2 bases; bases with no gene match: 6. CDR3 length: 14 residues. In DNA, the CDR3 is TGCAGTGCTAGAACCGGGAGGGCCCACTACGAGCAGTACTTC. Translation: CSARTGRAHYEQYF.

This clonotype was seen repeatedly, ten times or more. The J gene is TRBJ2-4, the V gene TRBV2, with D perhaps matching TRBD1 (5 bases). V lost 6 bases, J lost 0 bases, and 9 bases lay in between. This CDR3 has 14 residues. Germline V gene sequence: CDR1 SNHLY, CDR2 FYNNEI. The CDR3, as DNA: TGTGCCAGCAGGGACAACCTAGCCAAAAACATTCAGTACTTC. Amino acids: CASRDNLAKNIQYF.

This clonotype has at least ten counts. The gene calls are TRBV12-3 or TRBV12-4 and TRBJ1-4; TRBD1 is a possible D gene (6 bases). The V end lost 4 bases, the J end lost 8 bases, and 14 bases lay between the germline ends. The CDR3 has 14 amino acids. CDR3 DNA sequence: TGTGCCAGCAGTTCGGACAGTTTGCGCGAAAAACTGTTTTTT. Translating it yields CASSSDSLREKLFF.

In this sample, this clonotype turned up many times. This chain joins TRBV11-2 and TRBJ2-7; 8 bases map to TRBD1. The junction had 2 bases not matched to a gene; V was cut back by 3 bases and J by 4 bases. The germline V gene has CDR1 SGHAT and CDR2 FQNNGV. This CDR3 has 13 residues. This CDR3 is CASSFRDRYEQYF. CDR3 sequence (DNA): TGTGCCAGCAGCTTCCGGGACAGGTACGAGCAGTACTTC.